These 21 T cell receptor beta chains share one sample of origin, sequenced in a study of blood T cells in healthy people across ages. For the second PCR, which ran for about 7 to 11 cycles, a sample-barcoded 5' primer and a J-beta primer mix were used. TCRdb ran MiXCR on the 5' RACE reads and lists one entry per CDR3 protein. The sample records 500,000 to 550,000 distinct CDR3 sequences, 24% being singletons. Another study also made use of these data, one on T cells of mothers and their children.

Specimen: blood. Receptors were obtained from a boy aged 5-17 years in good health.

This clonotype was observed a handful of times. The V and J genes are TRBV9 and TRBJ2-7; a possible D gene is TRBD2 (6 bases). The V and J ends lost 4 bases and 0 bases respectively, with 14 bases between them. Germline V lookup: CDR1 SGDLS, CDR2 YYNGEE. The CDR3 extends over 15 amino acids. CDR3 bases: TGTGCCAGCAGCCCTGGCGGGGCACTCTCCTACGAGCAGTACTTC. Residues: CASSPGGALSYEQYF.

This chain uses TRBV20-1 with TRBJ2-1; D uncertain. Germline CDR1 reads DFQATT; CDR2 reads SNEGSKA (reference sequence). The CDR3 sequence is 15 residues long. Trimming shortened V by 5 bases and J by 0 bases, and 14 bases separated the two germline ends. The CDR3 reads CSAGTGTASYNEQFF. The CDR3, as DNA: TGCAGTGCTGGCACTGGCACCGCCTCCTACAATGAGCAGTTCTTC.

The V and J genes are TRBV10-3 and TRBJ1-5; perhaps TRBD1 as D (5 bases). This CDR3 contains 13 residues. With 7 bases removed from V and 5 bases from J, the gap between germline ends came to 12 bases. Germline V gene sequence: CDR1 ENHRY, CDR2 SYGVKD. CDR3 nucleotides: TGTGCCATCAAATCGACAGCCGATCAGCCCCAGCATTTT. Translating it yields CAIKSTADQPQHF.

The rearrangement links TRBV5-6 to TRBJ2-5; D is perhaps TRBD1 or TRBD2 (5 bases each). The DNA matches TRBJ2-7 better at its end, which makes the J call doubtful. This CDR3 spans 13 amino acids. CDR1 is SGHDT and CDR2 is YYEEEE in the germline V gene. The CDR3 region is CASSGGVDYEQYF. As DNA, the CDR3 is TGTGCCAGCAGCGGGGGAGTGGACTACGAGCAGTACTTC.

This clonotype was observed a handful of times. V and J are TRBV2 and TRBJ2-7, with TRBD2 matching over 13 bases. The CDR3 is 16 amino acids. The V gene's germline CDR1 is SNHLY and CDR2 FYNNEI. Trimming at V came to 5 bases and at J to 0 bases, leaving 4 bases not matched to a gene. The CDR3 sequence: CASSRLAGGFSYEQYF. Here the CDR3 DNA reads TGTGCCAGCAGTAGACTAGCGGGGGGCTTCTCCTACGAGCAGTACTTC.

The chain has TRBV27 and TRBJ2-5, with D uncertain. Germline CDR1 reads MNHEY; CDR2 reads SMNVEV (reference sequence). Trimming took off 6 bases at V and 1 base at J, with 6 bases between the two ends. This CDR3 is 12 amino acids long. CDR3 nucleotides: TGTGCCAGCAGGATGACCCAAGAGACCCAGTACTTC. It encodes CASRMTQETQYF.

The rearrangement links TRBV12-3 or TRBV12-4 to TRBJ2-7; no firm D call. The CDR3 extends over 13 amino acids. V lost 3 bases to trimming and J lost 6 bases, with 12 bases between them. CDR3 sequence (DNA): TGTGCCAGCAGTTTGGCATCGCGGAGCGAGCAGTACTTC. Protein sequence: CASSLASRSEQYF.

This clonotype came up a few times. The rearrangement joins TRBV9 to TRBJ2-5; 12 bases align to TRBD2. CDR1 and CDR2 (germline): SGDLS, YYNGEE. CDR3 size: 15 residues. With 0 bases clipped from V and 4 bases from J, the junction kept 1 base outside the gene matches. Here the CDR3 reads CASSVGTSGAETQYF. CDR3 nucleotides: TGTGCCAGCAGCGTAGGGACTAGCGGGGCAGAGACCCAGTACTTC.

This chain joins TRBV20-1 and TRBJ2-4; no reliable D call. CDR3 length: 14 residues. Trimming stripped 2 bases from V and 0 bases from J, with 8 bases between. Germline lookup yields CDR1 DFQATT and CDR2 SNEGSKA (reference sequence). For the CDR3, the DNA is TGCAGTGCTAGAACAGCTCTAGCCAAAAACATTCAGTACTTC. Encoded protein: CSARTALAKNIQYF.

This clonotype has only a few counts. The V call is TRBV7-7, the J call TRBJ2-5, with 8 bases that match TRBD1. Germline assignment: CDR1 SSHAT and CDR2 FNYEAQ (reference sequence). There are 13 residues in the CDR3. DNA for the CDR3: TGTGCTACCGGGACAGGAGCCCAAGAGACCCAGTACTTC. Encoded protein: CATGTGAQETQYF.

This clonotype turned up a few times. The CDR3 sequence: CASSFGRGVSTGELFF. The CDR3 nucleotides read TGTGCCAGCAGTTTCGGGAGGGGGGTGTCCACCGGGGAGCTGTTTTTT. The chain carries TRBV28 and TRBJ2-2, with 8 bases fitting TRBD2. Trimming cost V 3 bases and J 4 bases; bases outside gene matches: 7. The CDR3 covers 16 residues. Germline values: CDR1 MDHEN, CDR2 SYDVKM.

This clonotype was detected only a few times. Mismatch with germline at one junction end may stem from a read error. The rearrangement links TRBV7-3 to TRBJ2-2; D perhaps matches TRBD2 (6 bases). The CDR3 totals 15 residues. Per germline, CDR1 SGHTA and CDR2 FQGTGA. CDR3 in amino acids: CASSLIGGAGGELLF. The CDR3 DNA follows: TGTGCCAGCAGCTTAATCGGCGGGGCGGGCGGGGAGCTGCTTTTT.

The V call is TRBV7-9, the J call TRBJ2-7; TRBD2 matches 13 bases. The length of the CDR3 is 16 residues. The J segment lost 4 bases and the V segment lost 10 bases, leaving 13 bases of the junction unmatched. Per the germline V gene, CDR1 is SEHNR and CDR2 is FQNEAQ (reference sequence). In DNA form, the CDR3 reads TGTGCCACAGACCATCCCGGGACTAGCGGGGAATACGAGCAGTACTTC. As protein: CATDHPGTSGEYEQYF.

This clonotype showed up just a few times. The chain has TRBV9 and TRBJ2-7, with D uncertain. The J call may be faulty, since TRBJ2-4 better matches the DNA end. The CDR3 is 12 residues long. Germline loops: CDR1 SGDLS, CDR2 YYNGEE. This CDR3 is CASSVDETIQYF. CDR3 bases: TGTGCCAGCAGCGTAGACGAGACCATTCAGTACTTC.

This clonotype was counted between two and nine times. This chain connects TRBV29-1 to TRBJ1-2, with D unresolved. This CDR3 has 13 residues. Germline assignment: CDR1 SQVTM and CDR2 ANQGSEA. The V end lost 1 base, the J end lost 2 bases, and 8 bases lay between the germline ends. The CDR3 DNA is TGCAGCGTTGAAGCCGTACAGAACTATGGCTACACCTTC. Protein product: CSVEAVQNYGYTF.

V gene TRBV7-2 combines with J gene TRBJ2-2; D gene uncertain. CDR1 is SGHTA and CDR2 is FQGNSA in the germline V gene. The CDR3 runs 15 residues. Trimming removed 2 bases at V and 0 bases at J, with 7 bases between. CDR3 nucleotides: TGTGCCAGCAGCTTACAGAGAACGAACACCGGGGAGCTGTTTTTT. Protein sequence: CASSLQRTNTGELFF.

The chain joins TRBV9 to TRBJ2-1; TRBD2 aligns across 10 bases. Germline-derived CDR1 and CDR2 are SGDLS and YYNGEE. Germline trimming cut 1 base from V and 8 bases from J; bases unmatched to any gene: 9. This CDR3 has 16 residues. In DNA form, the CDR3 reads TGTGCCAGCAGCGTAAGGTTAGCGGGGGGAGTCTATGAGCAGTTCTTC. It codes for CASSVRLAGGVYEQFF.

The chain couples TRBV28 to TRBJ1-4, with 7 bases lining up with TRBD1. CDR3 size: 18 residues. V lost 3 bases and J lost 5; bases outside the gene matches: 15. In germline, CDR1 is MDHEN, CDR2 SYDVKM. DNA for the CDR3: TGTGCCAGCAGTTTGGCCCTCCGGGAGGGGGCATTGAATGAAAAACTGTTTTTT. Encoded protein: CASSLALREGALNEKLFF.

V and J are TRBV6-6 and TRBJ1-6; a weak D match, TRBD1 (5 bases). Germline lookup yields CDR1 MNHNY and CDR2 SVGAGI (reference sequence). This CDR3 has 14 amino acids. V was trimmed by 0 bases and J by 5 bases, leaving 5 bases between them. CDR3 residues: CASSYSTDNSPLHF. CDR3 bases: TGTGCCAGCAGTTACTCGACAGATAATTCACCCCTCCACTTT.

The chain's CDR3 is CASSVTGLAGTFGTDTQYF. In DNA form, the CDR3 reads TGTGCCAGCAGTGTGACGGGACTAGCGGGGACCTTTGGAACAGATACGCAGTATTTT. V usage is TRBV27 and J usage is TRBJ2-3; TRBD2 aligns across 13 bases. The V gene's germline CDR1 is MNHEY and CDR2 SMNVEV (reference sequence). V lost 5 bases, J lost 3 bases, and 14 bases stayed unmatched. This CDR3 comprises 19 residues.

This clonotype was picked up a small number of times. The CDR3 nucleotides are TGCAGTGCTAGAGATATCCACCAAGAGACCCAGTACTTC. Translation gives CSARDIHQETQYF. The chain uses TRBV20-1 and TRBJ2-5; D gene unclear. The CDR3 spans 13 residues. The V and J ends lost 0 bases and 0 bases respectively, with 5 bases between them. Germline CDR1 reads DFQATT; CDR2 reads SNEGSKA (reference sequence).